This TCR beta chain originates from a study of blood T cell repertoires in COVID-19. On the study more broadly: Whether acute or convalescent, the COVID-19 samples came from the United States, Italy and Spain. The cDNA or gDNA used as material had been derived from T cells, B-cell-depleted T cells, or PBMCs.

How the authors handled the data: From reference gene primer amplification, estimates of nucleated cell counts were derived. Assay used: immunoSEQ multiplex PCR; TCRdb lists only in-frame clones, some missing. The V and J calls and clone size come from that table; D and trimming were worked out from the DNA. This table has about 120,000 clones, roughly nine tenths appearing once. The CDR3 covers 17 residues. V lost 3 bases, J lost 0 bases, and 7 bases stayed unmatched. Germline V gene lookup returns CDR1 KGHSH and CDR2 LQKENI. The chain is built from TRBV18 and TRBJ2-1, with 8 bases fitting TRBD1. The material sequenced was peripheral blood. The sequence was obtained from a man aged 70-80 years with active or convalescent COVID-19. CDR3 protein: CASSPGQVLSSYNEQFF. The CDR3 DNA reads TGTGCCAGCTCACCGGGACAGGTGTTGAGCTCCTACAATGAGCAGTTCTTC.